These 11 T cell receptor beta chains were all obtained from the same sample, sequenced in a study of human T cells and chemical hapten exposure (dated by TCRdb to the early 2020s). The time point tag for this specimen amounts to: patch test 3, about 24 weeks after DPC sensitization. The sample's treatment or condition label is to be understood as: therapeutic diphenylcyclopropenone sensitization with weekly scalp DPC. Libraries were prepared through RACE. Sequencer: NextSeq 500. Through fastp at Q25 and MiXCR, TCRdb rebuilt clones from the public reads, retaining in-frame beta chains. Entries that share a CDR3 protein sequence are merged under the most common genes and DNA. The table for this sample lists roughly 200,000 distinct CDR3 sequences; 24% of them were counted only once. The top ten hold about 2.3% of the sample. The sample in question was whole blood, obtained in connection with sensitization to the hapten diphenylcyclopropenone (DPC). The origin of the receptors is a woman in her forties with alopecia areata. Some clones in this sample may be carry-over from other donors' samples.

This chain connects TRBV7-2 to TRBJ2-7, with 9 bases matching TRBD2. Germline assignment: CDR1 SGHTA and CDR2 FQGNSA. The CDR3 has 14 amino acids. After removal of 5 bases from V and 5 bases from J, the junction contained 7 bases not matched to a gene. DNA for the CDR3: TGTGCCAGCAGCCCGCTAGCGGGGTCCAACGAGCAGTACTTC. It is translated as CASSPLAGSNEQYF.

This clonotype was detected only a few times. The chain employs TRBV9 and TRBJ2-3; a possible D gene is TRBD2 (7 bases). Trimming removed 3 bases at V and 9 bases at J, with 11 bases between. This CDR3 contains 12 residues. Germline lookup yields CDR1 SGDLS and CDR2 YYNGEE. CDR3 region: CASSAGGETQYF. The CDR3 region has the DNA TGTGCCAGCAGCGCGGGGGGCGAGACGCAGTATTTT.

The genes are TRBV7-2 and TRBJ2-7; D is undetermined. The germline V gene has CDR1 SGHTA and CDR2 FQGNSA. CDR3 length: 15 residues. Trimming left V 3 bases short and J 2 bases short, with 14 bases between. CDR3: CASSLGSGPAYEQYF. In nucleotides, the CDR3 is TGTGCCAGCAGCTTGGGCTCCGGGCCCGCCTACGAGCAGTACTTC.

This chain joins TRBV12-3 or TRBV12-4 and TRBJ2-1; D may match TRBD1 or TRBD2 (6 bases each). Trimming removed 5 bases from V and 9 bases from J, with 14 bases in between. The CDR3 runs to 13 residues. The CDR3 DNA sequence: TGTGCCAGCAGTGTTAACCCGGGGGCTGAGCAGTTCTTC. This gives the protein CASSVNPGAEQFF.

This chain links TRBV6-4 with TRBJ2-3; 7 positions match TRBD2. V lost 5 bases, J lost 6 bases, and 11 bases stayed unmatched. CDR1 and CDR2 from the germline V gene are MRHNA and SNTAGT. This CDR3 has 15 amino acids. The CDR3 nucleotides read TGTGCCAGCAGTCCGCTGGCGGGAGCAGGGGATACGCAGTATTTT. Its translation is CASSPLAGAGDTQYF.

The chain employs TRBV20-1 and TRBJ2-7; D is perhaps TRBD2 (6 bases). The V gene lost 3 bases and the J gene lost 5 bases, with 14 bases spanning the gap. Per the germline V gene, CDR1 is DFQATT and CDR2 is SNEGSKA (reference sequence). CDR3 length: 13 residues. The CDR3 nucleotides read TGCAGTGCTAGCCTAGCGAGAAATAACGAGCAGTACTTC. Amino acid sequence: CSASLARNNEQYF.

This chain connects TRBV3-1 to TRBJ1-2; the match to TRBD1 covers 9 bases. The germline V gene encodes CDR1 LGHDT and CDR2 YNNKEL (reference sequence). J gave up 4 bases and V 6 bases, and 15 bases lay outside the gene matches. CDR3 length: 17 residues. The CDR3, as DNA: TGTGCCAGCAGACACGCAACCTTGGGACAGGGAAGCTATGGCTACACCTTC. It codes for CASRHATLGQGSYGYTF. The full variable domain, completed using reference TRBV3-1 and TRBJ1-2, is DTAVSQTPKYLVTQMGNDKSIKCEQNLGHDTMYWYKQDSKKFLKIMFSYNNKELIINETVPNRFSPKSPDKAHLNLHINSLELGDSAVYFCASRHATLGQGSYGYTFGSGTRLTVV.

This clonotype was counted a few times. V and J are TRBV5-1 and TRBJ2-7; D not certain. Trimming took 4 bases from V and 3 from J, leaving 8 bases between them. Germline-derived CDR1 and CDR2 are SGHRS and YFSETQ. CDR3 length: 12 residues. The CDR3 reads CASSANNYEQYF. CDR3 coding DNA: TGCGCCAGCAGCGCCAATAACTACGAGCAGTACTTC.

Concerning this clonotype itself: Given a much more abundant clone one base away, this may be a read error. V gene TRBV5-5 combines with J gene TRBJ2-5, with a possible D match to TRBD1 (5 bases). Per germline, CDR1 SGHKS and CDR2 YYEKEE (reference sequence). The CDR3 loop spans 13 amino acids. Trimming stripped 4 bases from V and 5 bases from J, with 12 bases between. The CDR3 loop reads CASSPRGRETQYF. The CDR3 DNA sequence: TGTGCCAGCAGCCCAAGGGGTCGGGAGACCCAGTACTTC.

This clonotype was recorded a few times. The chain uses TRBV6-5 and TRBJ2-7, with 7 bases matching TRBD2. Germline lookup yields CDR1 MNHEY and CDR2 SVGAGI. CDR3 length equals 15 residues. V was pared by 5 bases and J by 4 bases, with 11 bases of the junction left unmatched. The DNA for the CDR3 is TGTGCCAGCAGTAAAGCGGGAAACGAATTGTACGAGCAGTACTTC. Encoded protein: CASSKAGNELYEQYF.

The CDR3 region has the DNA TGCGCCAGCAGCTCGACGGTCGGGACAGGGTTTGCAGATACGCAGTATTTT. Translating gives CASSSTVGTGFADTQYF. This chain connects TRBV5-1 to TRBJ2-3; 9 bases line up with TRBD1. The V gene end was trimmed by 3 bases and the J gene end by 4 bases; junction bases not matched to a gene: 12. The CDR3 covers 17 residues. Per germline, CDR1 SGHRS and CDR2 YFSETQ. The variable domain in full, completed from reference TRBV5-1 and TRBJ2-3, reads KAGVTQTPRYLIKTRGQQVTLSCSPISGHRSVSWYQQTPGQGLQFLFEYFSETQRNKGNFPGRFSGRQFSNSRSEMNVSTLELGDSALYLCASSSTVGTGFADTQYFGPGTRLTVL.